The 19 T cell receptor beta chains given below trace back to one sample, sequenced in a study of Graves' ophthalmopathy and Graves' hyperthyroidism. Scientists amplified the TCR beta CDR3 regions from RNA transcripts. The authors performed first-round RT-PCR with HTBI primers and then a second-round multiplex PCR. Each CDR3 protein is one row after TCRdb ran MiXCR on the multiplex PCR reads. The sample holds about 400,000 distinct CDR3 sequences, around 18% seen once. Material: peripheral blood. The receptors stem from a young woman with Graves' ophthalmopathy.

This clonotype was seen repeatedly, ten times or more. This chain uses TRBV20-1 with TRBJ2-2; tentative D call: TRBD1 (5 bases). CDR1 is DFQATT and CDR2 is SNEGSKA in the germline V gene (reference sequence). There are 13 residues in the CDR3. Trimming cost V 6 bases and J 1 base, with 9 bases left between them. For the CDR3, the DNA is TGCAGTGCCACGACAGAGAACACCGGGGAGCTGTTTTTT. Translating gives CSATTENTGELFF.

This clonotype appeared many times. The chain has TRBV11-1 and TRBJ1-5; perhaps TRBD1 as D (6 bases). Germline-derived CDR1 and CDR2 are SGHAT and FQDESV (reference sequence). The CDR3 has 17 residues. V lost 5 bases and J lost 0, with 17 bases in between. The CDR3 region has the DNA TGTGCCAGCAGCACCGGAGGGGGAAGCCTTAGCAATCAGCCCCAGCATTTT. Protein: CASSTGGGSLSNQPQHF.

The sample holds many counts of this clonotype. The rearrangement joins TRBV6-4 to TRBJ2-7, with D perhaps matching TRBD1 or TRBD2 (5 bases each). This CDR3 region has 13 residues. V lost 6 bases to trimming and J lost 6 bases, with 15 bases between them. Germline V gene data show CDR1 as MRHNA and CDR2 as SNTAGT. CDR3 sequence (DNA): TGTGCCAGCAGCGCCGGGGCCCAAAGCGAGCAGTACTTC. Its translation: CASSAGAQSEQYF.

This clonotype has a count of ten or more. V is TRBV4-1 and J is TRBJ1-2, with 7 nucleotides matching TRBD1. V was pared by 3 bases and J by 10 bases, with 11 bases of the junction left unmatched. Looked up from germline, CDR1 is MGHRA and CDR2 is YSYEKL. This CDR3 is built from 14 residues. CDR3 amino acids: CASSHPGQSSAYTF. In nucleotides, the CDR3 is TGCGCCAGCAGCCACCCGGGACAGAGTAGTGCCTACACCTTC.

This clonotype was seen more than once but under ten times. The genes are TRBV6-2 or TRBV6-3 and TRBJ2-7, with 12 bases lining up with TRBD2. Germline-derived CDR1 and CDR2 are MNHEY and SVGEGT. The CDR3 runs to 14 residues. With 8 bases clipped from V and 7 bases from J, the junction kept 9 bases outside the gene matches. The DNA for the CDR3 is TGTGCCAGCTGTTCGACTAGCGGGAGTGGAGAGCAGTACTTC. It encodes CASCSTSGSGEQYF.

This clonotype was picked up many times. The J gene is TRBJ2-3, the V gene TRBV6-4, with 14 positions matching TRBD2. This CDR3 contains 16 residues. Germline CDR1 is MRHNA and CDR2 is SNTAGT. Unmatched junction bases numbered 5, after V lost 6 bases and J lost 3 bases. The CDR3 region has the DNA TGTGCCAGCAGCTCTAGGACTAGCGGGAGGACAGATACGCAGTATTTT. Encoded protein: CASSSRTSGRTDTQYF.

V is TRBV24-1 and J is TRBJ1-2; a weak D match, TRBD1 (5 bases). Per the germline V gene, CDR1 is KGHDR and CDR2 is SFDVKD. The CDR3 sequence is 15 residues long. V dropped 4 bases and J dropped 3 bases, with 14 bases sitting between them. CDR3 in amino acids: CATSDADTGDYGYTF. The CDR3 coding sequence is TGTGCCACCAGTGACGCAGATACAGGCGACTATGGCTACACCTTC.

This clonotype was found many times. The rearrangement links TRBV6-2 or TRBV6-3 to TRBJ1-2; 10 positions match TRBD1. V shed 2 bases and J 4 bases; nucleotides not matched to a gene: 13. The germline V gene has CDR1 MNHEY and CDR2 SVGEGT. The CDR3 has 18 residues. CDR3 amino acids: CASSYGPGQGLPIYGYTF. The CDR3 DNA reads TGTGCCAGCAGTTACGGCCCGGGACAGGGGCTTCCCATCTATGGCTACACCTTC.

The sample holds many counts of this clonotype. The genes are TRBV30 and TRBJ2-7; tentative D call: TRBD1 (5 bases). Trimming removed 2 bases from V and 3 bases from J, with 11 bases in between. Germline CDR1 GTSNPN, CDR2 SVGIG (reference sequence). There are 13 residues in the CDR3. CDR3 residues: CAWSWAGLYEQYF. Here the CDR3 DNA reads TGTGCCTGGAGTTGGGCAGGGCTCTACGAGCAGTACTTC. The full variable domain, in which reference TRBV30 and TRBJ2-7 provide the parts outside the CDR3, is SQTIHQWPATLVQPVGSPLSLECTVEGTSNPNLYWYRQAAGRGLQLLFYSVGIGQISSEVPQNLSASRPQDRQFILSSKKLLLSDSGFYLCAWSWAGLYEQYFGPGTRLTVT.

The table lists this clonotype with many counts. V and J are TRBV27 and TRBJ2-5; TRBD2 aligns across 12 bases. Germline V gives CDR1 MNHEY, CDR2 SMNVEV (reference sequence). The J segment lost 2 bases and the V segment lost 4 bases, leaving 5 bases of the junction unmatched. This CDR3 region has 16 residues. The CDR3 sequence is CASSSLLAGGQETQYF. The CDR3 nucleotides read TGTGCCAGCAGTTCCCTACTAGCGGGAGGTCAAGAGACCCAGTACTTC.

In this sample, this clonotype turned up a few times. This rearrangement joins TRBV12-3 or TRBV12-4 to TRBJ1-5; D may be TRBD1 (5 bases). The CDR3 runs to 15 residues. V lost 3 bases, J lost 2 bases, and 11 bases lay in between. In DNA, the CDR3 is TGTGCCAGCAGTTTTTCTTCACAGGGCAATCAGCCCCAGCATTTT. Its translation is CASSFSSQGNQPQHF.

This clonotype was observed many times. CDR3 DNA sequence: TGCGCCAGCAGCTCAGGACTAGCTTCCTACGAGCAGTACTTC. Protein product: CASSSGLASYEQYF. The J gene is TRBJ2-7, the V gene TRBV5-1; TRBD2 agrees at 8 bases. The CDR3 totals 14 residues. In germline, CDR1 is SGHRS, CDR2 YFSETQ. The junction had 3 bases not matched to a gene; V was cut back by 3 bases and J by 1 base.

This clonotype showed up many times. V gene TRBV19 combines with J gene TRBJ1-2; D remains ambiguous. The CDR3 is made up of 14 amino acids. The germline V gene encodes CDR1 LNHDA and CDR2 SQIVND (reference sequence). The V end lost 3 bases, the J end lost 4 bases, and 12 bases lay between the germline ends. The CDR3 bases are TGTGCCAGTAGTATGGCCCTGAGAGGCTATGGCTACACCTTC. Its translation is CASSMALRGYGYTF.

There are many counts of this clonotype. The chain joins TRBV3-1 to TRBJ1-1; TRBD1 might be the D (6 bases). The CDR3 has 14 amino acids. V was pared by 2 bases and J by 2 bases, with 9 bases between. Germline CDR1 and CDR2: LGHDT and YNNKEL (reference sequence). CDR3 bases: TGTGCCAGCAGCCAAAGGACAGTTAACACTGAAGCTTTCTTT. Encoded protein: CASSQRTVNTEAFF.

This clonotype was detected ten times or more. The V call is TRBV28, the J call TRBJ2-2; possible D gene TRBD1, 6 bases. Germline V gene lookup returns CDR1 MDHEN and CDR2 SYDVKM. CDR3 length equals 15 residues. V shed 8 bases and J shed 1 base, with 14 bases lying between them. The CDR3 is CASRKQGMNTGELFF. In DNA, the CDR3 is TGTGCCAGCCGCAAGCAGGGGATGAACACCGGGGAGCTGTTTTTT.

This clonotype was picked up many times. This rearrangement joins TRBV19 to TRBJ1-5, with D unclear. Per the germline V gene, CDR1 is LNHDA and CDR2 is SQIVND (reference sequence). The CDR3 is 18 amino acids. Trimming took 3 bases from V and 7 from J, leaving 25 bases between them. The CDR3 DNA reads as TGTGCCAGTAGTATCGAGGGAGTAGGGAGCTCTCGAGGCCAGCCCCAGCATTTT. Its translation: CASSIEGVGSSRGQPQHF.

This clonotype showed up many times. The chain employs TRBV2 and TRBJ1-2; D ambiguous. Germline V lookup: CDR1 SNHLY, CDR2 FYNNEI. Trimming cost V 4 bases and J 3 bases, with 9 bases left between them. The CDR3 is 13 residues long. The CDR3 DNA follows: TGTGCCAGCAGTGGGACCTCCGACTATGGCTACACCTTC. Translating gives CASSGTSDYGYTF.

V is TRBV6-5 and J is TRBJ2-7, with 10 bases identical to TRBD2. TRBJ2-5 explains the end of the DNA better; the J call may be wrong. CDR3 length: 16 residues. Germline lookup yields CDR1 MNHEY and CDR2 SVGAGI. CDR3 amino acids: CASSYRSSGGQETQYF. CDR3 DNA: TGTGCCAGCAGTTATCGGTCTAGCGGGGGACAAGAGACCCAGTACTTC.

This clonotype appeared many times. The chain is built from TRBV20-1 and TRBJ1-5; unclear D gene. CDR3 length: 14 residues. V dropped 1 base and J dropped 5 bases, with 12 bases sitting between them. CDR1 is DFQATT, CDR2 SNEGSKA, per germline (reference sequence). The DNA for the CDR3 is TGCAGTGCTAGAGCCGTCGGGAGGTATCAGCCCCAGCATTTT. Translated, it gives CSARAVGRYQPQHF.